Listed below are T cell receptor beta chains from one sample, sequenced in a study of cytomegalovirus exposure and HLA in healthy donors. Profiled with immunoSEQ multiplex PCR; TCRdb holds only in-frame clones, not every one. The table shows some 150,000 clones, with 70% to 75% occurring only once. The source material was PBMCs. The receptors derive from a human donor in good health. Each CDR3 is given with its conserved first and last residue. A D gene is named only where the DNA matches it firmly. Expanded clones get a size class; other rows say once, few or many, or leave the size out.

j_call: TRBJ2-7
d_call: TRBD2
clone_size: .
cdr3_length: 15
v_call: TRBV7-3
cdr3_aa: CASSPGLAGMGEQYF
cdr3_nt: TGTGCCAGCAGCCCGGGACTAGCGGGAATGGGGGAGCAGTACTTC

j_call: TRBJ2-7
d_call: .
clone_size: .
cdr3_length: 12
v_call: TRBV18
cdr3_aa: CASSPSSYEQYF
cdr3_nt: TGTGCCAGCTCACCCAGCTCCTACGAGCAGTACTTC

j_call: TRBJ2-7
d_call: TRBD1
clone_size: .
cdr3_length: 16
v_call: TRBV28
cdr3_aa: CASTSFWGTGAYEQYF
cdr3_nt: TGTGCCAGCACTAGTTTTTGGGGGACAGGGGCCTACGAGCAGTACTTC

j_call: TRBJ2-1
d_call: TRBD2
clone_size: .
cdr3_length: 17
v_call: TRBV4-1
cdr3_aa: CASSQARLAGVDNEQFF
cdr3_nt: TGCGCCAGCAGCCAAGCCCGACTAGCGGGAGTGGACAATGAGCAGTTCTTC

j_call: TRBJ2-7
d_call: TRBD2
clone_size: .
cdr3_length: 14
v_call: TRBV6-5
cdr3_aa: CASSYQRERGEQYF
cdr3_nt: TGTGCCAGCAGTTACCAGCGGGAGCGGGGCGAGCAGTACTTC

j_call: TRBJ1-1
d_call: .
clone_size: .
cdr3_length: 13
v_call: TRBV28
cdr3_aa: CASSKDGDTEAFF
cdr3_nt: TGTGCCAGCAGTAAGGACGGGGACACTGAAGCTTTCTTT

j_call: TRBJ2-7
d_call: TRBD2
clone_size: many
cdr3_length: 15
v_call: TRBV18
cdr3_aa: CASSPVGGVGDEQYF
cdr3_nt: TGTGCCAGCTCACCAGTCGGGGGGGTCGGGGACGAGCAGTACTTC

j_call: TRBJ2-3
d_call: .
clone_size: .
cdr3_length: 15
v_call: TRBV5-1
cdr3_aa: CASSWAGVVTDTQYF
cdr3_nt: TGCGCCAGCAGCTGGGCAGGGGTTGTGACAGATACGCAGTATTTT

j_call: TRBJ2-1
d_call: TRBD1
clone_size: .
cdr3_length: 14
v_call: TRBV6-1
cdr3_aa: CAGGQGDSYNEQFF
cdr3_nt: TGTGCCGGGGGACAGGGGGACTCCTACAATGAGCAGTTCTTC

j_call: TRBJ1-1
d_call: .
clone_size: once
cdr3_length: 13
v_call: TRBV5-1
cdr3_aa: CASSWEGNTEAFF
cdr3_nt: TGCGCCAGCAGCTGGGAGGGGAACACTGAAGCTTTCTTT

j_call: TRBJ2-5
d_call: .
clone_size: .
cdr3_length: 15
v_call: TRBV5-4
cdr3_aa: CASSLAGGLQETQYF
cdr3_nt: TGTGCCAGCAGCTTGGCCGGGGGACTCCAAGAGACCCAGTACTTC

j_call: TRBJ2-2
d_call: .
clone_size: .
cdr3_length: 12
v_call: TRBV9
cdr3_aa: CASRGNTGELFF
cdr3_nt: TGTGCCAGCAGGGGCAACACCGGGGAGCTGTTTTTT

j_call: TRBJ2-7
d_call: TRBD2
clone_size: .
cdr3_length: 14
v_call: TRBV6-4
cdr3_aa: CASSDSGRGYEQYF
cdr3_nt: TGTGCCAGCAGTGACTCGGGGAGGGGCTACGAGCAGTACTTC

j_call: TRBJ1-5
d_call: TRBD1
clone_size: .
cdr3_length: 15
v_call: TRBV6-6
cdr3_aa: CASSYFGTDNQPQHF
cdr3_nt: TGTGCCAGCAGTTACTTCGGGACAGACAATCAGCCCCAGCATTTT

j_call: TRBJ2-7
d_call: TRBD1
clone_size: .
cdr3_length: 15
v_call: TRBV28
cdr3_aa: CASRDRDRTIYEQYF
cdr3_nt: TGTGCCAGCAGAGATCGGGACAGGACCATCTACGAGCAGTACTTC

j_call: TRBJ1-4
d_call: TRBD1
clone_size: .
cdr3_length: 14
v_call: TRBV7-9
cdr3_aa: CASSSTPGDRGRAF
cdr3_nt: TGTGCCAGCAGCTCCACGCCTGGGGACAGGGGTCGGGCTTTT

j_call: TRBJ2-7
d_call: TRBD2
clone_size: few
cdr3_length: 13
v_call: TRBV7-7
cdr3_aa: CASSLAGENEQYF
cdr3_nt: TGTGCTAGCAGCTTAGCGGGAGAGAACGAGCAGTACTTC

j_call: TRBJ1-2
d_call: TRBD1
clone_size: .
cdr3_length: 19
v_call: TRBV4-1
cdr3_aa: CASSQDVNLRGLANYGYTF
cdr3_nt: TGCGCCAGCAGCCAAGATGTAAACCTCAGGGGGCTAGCTAACTATGGCTACACCTTC

j_call: TRBJ2-7
d_call: .
clone_size: once
cdr3_length: 14
v_call: TRBV6-5
cdr3_aa: CASSYRQGNYEQYF
cdr3_nt: TGTGCCAGCAGTTACCGGCAGGGGAACTACGAGCAGTACTTC

j_call: TRBJ1-2
d_call: TRBD1
clone_size: .
cdr3_length: 13
v_call: TRBV5-4
cdr3_aa: CASRSTGNDGYTF
cdr3_nt: TGTGCCAGCAGGTCGACAGGGAATGATGGCTACACCTTC

j_call: TRBJ2-5
d_call: .
clone_size: .
cdr3_length: 16
v_call: TRBV5-1
cdr3_aa: CASSLDPGTGGETQYF
cdr3_nt: TGCGCCAGCAGCTTGGACCCCGGGACCGGAGGGGAGACCCAGTACTTC

j_call: TRBJ1-2
d_call: .
clone_size: .
cdr3_length: 13
v_call: TRBV27
cdr3_aa: CASSSGTIYGYTF
cdr3_nt: TGTGCCAGCAGTTCCGGGACAATCTATGGCTACACCTTC

j_call: TRBJ1-3
d_call: .
clone_size: .
cdr3_length: 17
v_call: TRBV13
cdr3_aa: CASSLYIRQRGGNTIYF
cdr3_nt: TGTGCCAGCAGCTTATATATAAGGCAGCGCGGGGGAAACACCATATATTTT

j_call: TRBJ2-1
d_call: TRBD1
clone_size: .
cdr3_length: 15
v_call: TRBV5-1
cdr3_aa: CASSWGQGGYNEQFF
cdr3_nt: TGCGCCAGCAGCTGGGGACAGGGAGGTTACAATGAGCAGTTCTTC

j_call: TRBJ2-3
d_call: .
clone_size: .
cdr3_length: 16
v_call: TRBV5-1
cdr3_aa: CASTRRGGPGTDTQYF
cdr3_nt: TGCGCCAGCACGCGAAGGGGGGGGCCAGGCACAGATACGCAGTATTTT

j_call: TRBJ2-1
d_call: TRBD1
clone_size: .
cdr3_length: 15
v_call: TRBV19
cdr3_aa: CASSMTGGGYNEQFF
cdr3_nt: TGTGCCAGTAGTATGACAGGGGGGGGGTACAATGAGCAGTTCTTC

j_call: TRBJ2-5
d_call: .
clone_size: .
cdr3_length: 14
v_call: TRBV5-4
cdr3_aa: CASSLLAATETQYF
cdr3_nt: TGTGCCAGCAGTTTACTCGCGGCAACGGAGACCCAGTACTTC

j_call: TRBJ1-2
d_call: TRBD1
clone_size: .
cdr3_length: 13
v_call: TRBV5-6
cdr3_aa: CASSSVRGRGYTF
cdr3_nt: TGTGCCAGCAGCTCCGTAAGGGGGCGTGGCTACACCTTC

j_call: TRBJ2-1
d_call: .
clone_size: few
cdr3_length: 14
v_call: TRBV2
cdr3_aa: CATIEGGAVYEQFF
cdr3_nt: TGTGCCACGATCGAGGGGGGGGCTGTGTATGAGCAGTTCTTC

j_call: TRBJ1-5
d_call: .
clone_size: .
cdr3_length: 13
v_call: TRBV5-4
cdr3_aa: CASSLGGDQPQHF
cdr3_nt: TGTGCCAGCAGCTTGGGGGGAGATCAGCCCCAGCATTTT

j_call: TRBJ2-7
d_call: TRBD1
clone_size: .
cdr3_length: 15
v_call: TRBV6-1
cdr3_aa: CASSEAGTGSYEQYF
cdr3_nt: TGTGCCAGCAGTGAAGCGGGGACAGGGTCCTACGAGCAGTACTTC

j_call: TRBJ2-7
d_call: .
clone_size: .
cdr3_length: 11
v_call: TRBV27
cdr3_aa: CAVTGPYEQYF
cdr3_nt: TGTGCCGTAACAGGGCCCTACGAGCAGTACTTC

j_call: TRBJ2-5
d_call: .
clone_size: once
cdr3_length: 15
v_call: TRBV10-3
cdr3_aa: CAISIGGAPSGTQYF
cdr3_nt: TGTGCCATCAGTATAGGCGGGGCCCCCTCCGGGACCCAGTACTTC

j_call: TRBJ1-2
d_call: .
clone_size: .
cdr3_length: 12
v_call: TRBV2
cdr3_aa: CASRGQNYGYTF
cdr3_nt: TGTGCCAGCAGAGGACAAAACTATGGCTACACCTTC

j_call: TRBJ2-3
d_call: TRBD2
clone_size: .
cdr3_length: 16
v_call: TRBV6-1
cdr3_aa: CASSEALLLAGGTQYF
cdr3_nt: TGTGCCAGCAGTGAAGCGCTATTACTAGCGGGAGGTACGCAGTATTTT

j_call: TRBJ2-7
d_call: .
clone_size: .
cdr3_length: 12
v_call: TRBV2
cdr3_aa: CASSVGTYEQYF
cdr3_nt: TGTGCCAGCAGTGTCGGTACCTACGAGCAGTACTTC

j_call: TRBJ2-1
d_call: .
clone_size: .
cdr3_length: 14
v_call: TRBV2
cdr3_aa: CASRESSPYDEQFF
cdr3_nt: TGTGCCAGCAGGGAGTCCAGCCCATACGATGAGCAGTTCTTC

j_call: TRBJ1-4
d_call: .
clone_size: few
cdr3_length: 12
v_call: TRBV6-5
cdr3_aa: CASRGPGRELFF
cdr3_nt: TGTGCCAGCAGGGGGCCGGGGAGGGAACTGTTTTTT

j_call: TRBJ2-5
d_call: TRBD2
clone_size: .
cdr3_length: 12
v_call: TRBV29-1
cdr3_aa: CSVSGGGETQYF
cdr3_nt: TGCAGCGTTTCGGGGGGTGGTGAGACCCAGTACTTC

j_call: TRBJ1-5
d_call: TRBD1
clone_size: .
cdr3_length: 15
v_call: TRBV28
cdr3_aa: CASSLGQGYRQPQHF
cdr3_nt: TGTGCCAGCAGTCTCGGACAGGGTTACCGTCAGCCCCAGCATTTT

j_call: TRBJ1-2
d_call: .
clone_size: .
cdr3_length: 14
v_call: TRBV5-3
cdr3_aa: CARSSKPGDYGYTF
cdr3_nt: TGTGCCAGAAGCTCGAAACCCGGAGACTATGGCTACACCTTC

j_call: TRBJ2-7
d_call: TRBD1
clone_size: .
cdr3_length: 15
v_call: TRBV10-3
cdr3_aa: CAIMETGQGSYEQYF
cdr3_nt: TGTGCCATCATGGAGACGGGACAGGGCTCCTACGAGCAGTACTTC

j_call: TRBJ2-1
d_call: .
clone_size: .
cdr3_length: 14
v_call: TRBV27
cdr3_aa: CASSLGRPGDEQFF
cdr3_nt: TGTGCCAGCAGTTTAGGGCGCCCCGGGGATGAGCAGTTCTTC

j_call: TRBJ1-1
d_call: .
clone_size: .
cdr3_length: 13
v_call: TRBV11-3
cdr3_aa: CASSSYRDTEAFF
cdr3_nt: TGTGCCAGCAGTTCTTACAGAGACACTGAAGCTTTCTTT

j_call: TRBJ1-6
d_call: .
clone_size: .
cdr3_length: 16
v_call: TRBV4-2
cdr3_aa: CASSQEQGQGISPLHF
cdr3_nt: TGTGCCAGCAGCCAAGAGCAGGGGCAGGGAATTTCACCCCTCCACTTT

j_call: TRBJ2-1
d_call: .
clone_size: .
cdr3_length: 15
v_call: TRBV11-1
cdr3_aa: CASSSDTRSYNEQFF
cdr3_nt: TGTGCCAGCAGCTCCGACACCCGCAGCTACAATGAGCAGTTCTTC

j_call: TRBJ2-5
d_call: TRBD1
clone_size: once
cdr3_length: 14
v_call: TRBV7-7
cdr3_aa: CASSSTGAKETQYF
cdr3_nt: TGTGCTAGCAGCTCAACAGGGGCGAAAGAGACCCAGTACTTC

j_call: TRBJ2-5
d_call: TRBD1
clone_size: .
cdr3_length: 15
v_call: TRBV5-5
cdr3_aa: CASSFRTGEKETQYF
cdr3_nt: TGTGCCAGCAGCTTCCGGACAGGGGAAAAGGAGACCCAGTACTTC

j_call: TRBJ2-2
d_call: TRBD1
clone_size: .
cdr3_length: 14
v_call: TRBV10-3
cdr3_aa: CAISGQGDTGELFF
cdr3_nt: TGTGCCATCTCCGGACAGGGGGATACCGGGGAGCTGTTTTTT

j_call: TRBJ2-7
d_call: TRBD1
clone_size: .
cdr3_length: 13
v_call: TRBV6-5
cdr3_aa: CASSYRGPNEQYF
cdr3_nt: TGTGCCAGCAGTTACAGGGGGCCAAACGAGCAGTACTTC

j_call: TRBJ2-7
d_call: .
clone_size: .
cdr3_length: 13
v_call: TRBV7-6
cdr3_aa: CASSARWGEEQYF
cdr3_nt: TGTGCCAGCAGCGCCCGTTGGGGGGAGGAGCAGTACTTC

j_call: TRBJ2-7
d_call: .
clone_size: .
cdr3_length: 18
v_call: TRBV4-1
cdr3_aa: CASSQGNLRTPRTYEQYF
cdr3_nt: TGCGCCAGCAGCCAAGGAAATCTTAGGACTCCTCGTACCTACGAGCAGTACTTC

j_call: TRBJ2-3
d_call: .
clone_size: .
cdr3_length: 16
v_call: TRBV6-4
cdr3_aa: CASSDSTGRRPDTQYF
cdr3_nt: TGTGCCAGCAGTGACTCGACAGGGAGGAGGCCAGATACGCAGTATTTT